The sequence of this TCR beta chain was determined in a study of cytomegalovirus exposure and HLA in healthy donors. Whole-study results and caveats: Per a later analysis, 15,000 to 20,000 TCR beta sequences showed association with HLA alleles at 0.05 false discovery rate. Because they were indistinguishable, some V segments, including TRBV6-2 and TRBV6-3, were excluded.

The CDR3 has 15 amino acids. Unmatched junction bases numbered 6, after V lost 3 bases and J lost 4 bases. Germline V CDR1 and CDR2: SGDLS, YYNGEE. Concerning this clone itself: Antigen specificity is unknown.

This PCR relied on a set of 60 Vbeta primers and 13 Jbeta primers. Libraries were prepared by immunoSEQ multiplex PCR; TCRdb keeps only in-frame clonotypes and omits some of them. This sample has roughly 150,000 clones, with roughly 82% found just once. The receptor was isolated from a woman aged 45-65 years in good health and CMV-seropositive. The sequenced material came from PBMCs. This sequence joins TRBV9 and TRBJ2-3, with 9 bases lining up with TRBD2. This CDR3 is CASSASGALPDTQYF. CDR3 DNA sequence: TGTGCCAGCAGCGCTAGCGGGGCCCTACCAGATACGCAGTATTTT. Using reference TRBV9 and TRBJ2-3 for the parts outside the CDR3, the full variable domain is DSGVTQTPKHLITATGQRVTLRCSPRSGDLSVYWYQQSLDQGLQFLIQYYNGEERAKGNILERFSAQQFPDLHSELNLSSLELGDSALYFCASSASGALPDTQYFGPGTRLTVL.